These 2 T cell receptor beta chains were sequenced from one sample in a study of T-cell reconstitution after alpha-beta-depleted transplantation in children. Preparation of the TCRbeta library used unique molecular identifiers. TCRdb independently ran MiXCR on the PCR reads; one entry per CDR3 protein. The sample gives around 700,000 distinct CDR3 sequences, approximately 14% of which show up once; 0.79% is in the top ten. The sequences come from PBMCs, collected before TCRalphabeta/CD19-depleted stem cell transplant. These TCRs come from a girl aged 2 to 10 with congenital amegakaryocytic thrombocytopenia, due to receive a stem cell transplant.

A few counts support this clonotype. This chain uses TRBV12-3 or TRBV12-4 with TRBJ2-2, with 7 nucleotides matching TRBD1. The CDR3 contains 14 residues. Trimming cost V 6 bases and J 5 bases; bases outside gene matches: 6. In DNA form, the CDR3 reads TGTGCCAGCAGGACCCGACAGGGAACCGGGGAGCTGTTTTTT. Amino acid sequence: CASRTRQGTGELFF.

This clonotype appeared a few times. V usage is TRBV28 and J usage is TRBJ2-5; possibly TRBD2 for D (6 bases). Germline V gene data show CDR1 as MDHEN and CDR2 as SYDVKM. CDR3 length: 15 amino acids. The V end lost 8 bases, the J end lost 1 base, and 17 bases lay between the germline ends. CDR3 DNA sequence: TGTGCCAGCGCCTGGGACTTTCGACTCCAAGAGACCCAGTACTTC. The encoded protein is CASAWDFRLQETQYF.